This T cell receptor (beta chain) was retrieved from a study of cytomegalovirus exposure and HLA in healthy donors (dated by TCRdb to 2016 to 2017). At the level of the whole study: An earlier analysis of roughly 500 of the donors reported approximately 280 Gb of sequence data and 117 million unique TCR beta sequences obtained from 150 million to 200 million T cells. About 300 gigabases of sequencing data and around 80 million unique TCR sequences made up an early release that covered 500 to 700 HLA-typed donors. The genetic ancestry cluster associated with self-reported Caucasian donors included 65% to 90% of the 300 to 400 genotyped donors. The aim of the study was to test whether cataloging public T cell receptors could identify signatures of past pathogen exposure. The study profiled the T cell repertoires of around 700 subjects by immunosequencing and related them to cytomegalovirus serostatus. A separate validation cohort of approximately 130 different subjects was used in addition to the roughly 720-subject first cohort. The study combined high-throughput TCR immunosequencing, statistical association of individual TCRs with disease status, and machine learning to predict cytomegalovirus infection status. To study patterns of TCR occurrence, a later analysis re-analyzed previously published TCR beta repertoires from around 700 donors and added high-resolution HLA genotyping. Rather than drawing on any new phenotypic data, the later analysis identified candidate immune exposures from TCR beta sequences and the way those sequences occurred across donors. An earlier analysis of around 580 of the donors used high-throughput TCR beta sequencing to judge whether each TCR beta V gene segment behaved as functional or pseudogenic. Donor age, sex, ethnicity and CMV serostatus were compiled together with the repertoire data. A later genetic analysis took genome-wide SNP genotypes for about 60% of the roughly 670 donors and used that subset as a discovery cohort. Every discovery cohort repertoire had been produced on one sequencing platform. HLA typing covered class I and class II loci at four-digit resolution. The number of typed donors differed by locus: about 620-630 for A, B, C, DRB1 and DQB1; some 540 for DQA1; approximately 600 for DPA1; and about 450 for DPB1. Five DR-DQ haplotypes were handled as single units for association and clustering, since linkage in the cohort was strong. Across under 500 genotyped donors of the cohort, an average of approximately 240,000 unique TCR beta nucleotide sequences per donor were sequenced, and approximately 17% of those sequences were non-productive.

The library came from the immunoSEQ multiplex PCR assay. For the multiplex PCR, a mixture combining 60 forward primers for TCR Vbeta segments and 13 reverse primers for TCR Jbeta segments was used. A multiplex PCR assay on genomic DNA amplified the CDR3 region of rearranged TCR beta genes. On the Illumina HiSeq System, the amplified TCR beta libraries were sequenced as 87-base-pair reads. The paper's data handling went like this. A later analysis counted tens of millions of unique TCR beta chains across the 550 to 800 repertoires, and some 11 million of these chains were shared by at least two donors. To remove PCR and sequencing errors, raw reads were error-corrected and collapsed into unique sequences using a nearest-neighbor algorithm that merged closely related sequences. CDR3 sequences were aligned to IMGT reference sequences to assign V, D and J gene segments. For a sequence to be retained, a match of at least six nucleotides was required to both a V gene segment and a J gene segment. A rearrangement was called productive if the CDR3 had no stop codons and remained in frame with V and J, and every other rearrangement was called non-productive. Following IMGT convention, CDR3 was defined as the stretch from the second conserved V-encoded cysteine to the conserved J-encoded phenylalanine. In an earlier analysis of approximately 590 of the donors, sequences lacking an unambiguous match to a single V gene segment were excluded. In an earlier analysis of some 590 of the donors, V segments were called functional above 56.7% productive rearrangements and were called segregating when the between-donor standard deviation exceeded 5%. A statistical classification framework was developed to diagnose cytomegalovirus status using the catalog of TCR beta chain sequences. V and J gene assignment, in a later analysis, came from comparing TCR nucleotide sequences with IMGT/GENE-DB human TR gene sequences. The TCRdist pipeline was used in a later analysis to assign CDR3 sequences and most-parsimonious VDJ recombination scenarios. In a later analysis, each TCR beta chain was defined by its CDR3 amino acid sequence together with its V-gene family, and reads lacking a unique V-gene family were excluded. To address suspected cross-contamination and a sequencing artifact, a later analysis removed over 500 highly shared, low-generation-probability nucleotide sequences. A later analysis calculated a clonal expansion index for each public chain from normalized within-repertoire ranks of inferred template counts. Generation probabilities in a later analysis came from a VDJ recombination model fitted to out-of-frame rearrangements, and those results were checked against IGoR. In a later analysis, TCR-TCR, TCR-HLA and TCR-CMV co-occurrence was scored with hypergeometric tests, and a repertoire-size bias correction was applied to TCR pairs. A later analysis estimated false discovery rates by permuting HLA or CMV assignments 20 times. In a later analysis, co-occurring TCRs were grouped using DBSCAN, and TCRdist sequence similarity was added for clustering within HLA-allele-positive subsets. For co-occurrence clustering, repertoires with fewer than 30,000 or more than 120,000 public chains were excluded, along with several repertoires with anomalous nucleotide sharing. The source is immuneACCESS, and TCRdb retained only in-frame sequences with V and J called. Part of the clones is not carried over; for the studies checked, unresolved V genes explain less than half of this, and the remainder is unexplained. V, J and clone size are those of that table, while D and trimming were read from the DNA. Here the sample has under 250,000 clones; around 83% occur a single time. The ten top clones hold 2.7% of the sample.

Trimmed from V: 2 bases; trimmed from J: 3 bases; junction bases lacking a gene match: 7. The germline V gene encodes CDR1 MRHNA and CDR2 SNTAGT. The CDR3 sequence holds 15 residues, the cysteine and phenylalanine included. Only the CDR3 portion is preserved as DNA: 45 bases, with reading frame beginning at the first base. The cohort was made up of approximately 700 healthy bone marrow donors. At the time of sampling, every cohort member was nominally healthy, though immune exposures that went unrecorded were likely present. The donor tested CMV seronegative and was one of the 352 seronegative cohort members. A peripheral blood sample was collected from each donor, and TCR beta sequencing was performed on peripheral blood mononuclear cells. The Qiagen DNeasy Blood Extraction Kit was used to extract genomic DNA from the blood cell samples. Study-wide findings and limitations: The presence/absence analyses assumed that sequencing depth was roughly uniform across donors, and that assumption may not be true. Because counts were too low, about 15 rarely observed V segments, including chromosome 9 orphons, were left out of the earlier analysis of 587 of the donors. According to a later analysis, parvovirus B19, influenza, CMV and Epstein-Barr virus appeared linked to several top co-occurrence clusters. A further reported finding was that TCR beta sequences accurately predicted the HLA-A and HLA-B alleles for most subjects in the first cohort. Across donors, most TCR sequences were observed very rarely, whereas some public TCRs were present in many individuals. The authors suggested that the approach could potentially be extended to other disease states and immunological phenotypes. In a later analysis, most CMV-associated TCR beta chains were found to appear HLA-restricted, with HLA associations seemingly driven largely by CMV exposure. In a later genetic analysis, fewer N-insertions in productive TCRs were reported among donors in an Asian-associated ancestry cluster than the roughly 640-donor mean. Because HLA typing was unavailable for some donors at each locus, only the typed subset was used in association tests. The only immune exposure information available for the cohort was CMV serostatus. Assigning TCR associations to individual alleles was difficult when HLA alleles, especially DR and DQ, strongly co-occurred. In the study, 150 to 200 TCR beta chains were listed as associated with cytomegalovirus. Correlated functional status among segregating V segments might reflect linkage disequilibrium, but an unknown experimental factor could not be ruled out. In vitro tests confirmed that a few of the cytomegalovirus-associated TCR beta chains recognize cytomegalovirus antigens. Because the 87-base-pair reads could not distinguish some IMGT-functional V segments, including TRBV6-2 and TRBV6-3, those segments were excluded. Specific HLA alleles were associated with some 15,000 TCR beta sequences at a false discovery rate of 0.05 in a later analysis. In a later analysis, HLA-associated TCR beta chains showed more clonal expansion and lower generation probabilities than non-associated chains that were equally common. A cluster of highly shared sequence variants was judged likely to represent a technical artifact of the sequencing pipeline. Cytomegalovirus status was reported to be diagnosed by the classifier with high specificity and sensitivity in both the original and validation cohorts. Only TCR beta chains were sequenced in this cohort, and the absence of alpha or paired-chain data limited detectable features. An association between a missense DCLRE1C variant and V-gene and J-gene trimming of TCR beta chains was found in a later genetic analysis and replicated in an independent cohort. In a later analysis, TCR association rates were found to vary across HLA loci, with the most associated TCRs seen for DRB1 alleles and the fewest for HLA-C alleles. An earlier analysis of roughly 570 of the donors showed that most TCR beta V segments appeared in productive rearrangements either about 87% or about 30% of the time, which broadly matched IMGT annotations.

Comments on this clone: No cognate antigen has been identified for it. Qualities for individual bases were not recorded, and no much larger clone is one base off.

The sample consisted of PBMCs. The V and J genes are TRBV6-4 and TRBJ2-7, and 7 bases in between align with TRBD1. The source of this sequence is a middle-aged woman in good health and CMV-seronegative. The DNA is as follows: TGTGCCAGCAGTGACCCCGGGACAGTATACTACGAGCAGTACTTC. The translation is CASSDPGTVYYEQYF.